This TCR beta chain was observed in a study of T cell responses to AZD1222 COVID-19 vaccine. About this clone: Its antigen is not identified.

Second doses that came at about 4 or about 12 weeks were put together. Broader study findings: Among the donors, most were white British and more were female, and clonal diversity was possibly underestimated. It was only 6 or 7 AZD1222 recipients who were seropositive at baseline. Nearly half of spike-specific TCRs reportedly target unmutated variant regions.

Data came from immunoSEQ multiplex PCR; TCRdb stores just in-frame clones and leaves some out. The data hold about 110,000 clones, with roughly 87% observed a single time. Germline V gene sequence: CDR1 LGHNA, CDR2 YSLEER. The CDR3 is 13 amino acids. V lost 0 bases, J lost 11 bases, and 5 bases stayed unmatched. The sequencing here drew on peripheral blood, taken 28 days after the second AZD1222 dose. This sequence joins TRBV4-3 and TRBJ1-1; 8 bases agree with TRBD1. The sequence came from an adult who received the AZD1222 COVID-19 vaccine. The CDR3 here is CASSQDGQGAAFF. The CDR3 DNA sequence: TGCGCCAGCAGCCAAGATGGGCAGGGGGCTGCTTTCTTT.